The clone carrying this T cell receptor (beta chain) was picked up a small number of times. Its antigen is as yet unknown. The sample comes from a study of CD8 T cells in ankylosing spondylitis. In making TCR beta libraries, quantitative 5'-RACE with molecular barcodes was used. Using its own MiXCR run on the 5' RACE reads, TCRdb lists one record per CDR3 protein. The data show roughly 180,000 distinct CDR3 sequences, around 13% seen once. Study findings and constraints: What appeared characteristic of ankylosing spondylitis blood was a TCR beta motif of eight or nine highly homologous variants.

The TCR was taken from a male donor with ankylosing spondylitis or in good health (not recorded which). The sequenced sample was blood, either unsorted or a sorted T cell fraction (not recorded which).

CDR3 sequence reads: CASSPDLVYEQYF. Written as DNA, the CDR3 is TGTGCCAGTAGTCCGGACCTGGTCTACGAGCAGTACTTC. This chain joins TRBV19 and TRBJ2-7; no clear D gene. In germline, CDR1 is LNHDA, CDR2 SQIVND (reference sequence). V lost 5 bases and J 3 bases, leaving 11 bases between the germline ends. The CDR3 extends over 13 amino acids.